Below, 11 T cell receptor beta chains from the same sample are listed, as sequenced in a study of blood T cell repertoires in COVID-19. Method: immunoSEQ multiplex PCR; TCRdb's copy keeps in-frame clones and lacks some. This sample yields some 380,000 clones, of which nearly 90% are seen a single time; more than 2% belongs to the top ten. The specimen sequenced was PBMCs or T cells enriched from blood (not recorded which). The receptors originated from a woman in her 40s with acute COVID-19.

The chain employs TRBV9 and TRBJ2-7; 8 positions match TRBD1. Trimming removed 1 base from V and 1 base from J; junction bases left unmatched: 4. The CDR3 totals 15 residues. Germline V gene data show CDR1 as SGDLS and CDR2 as YYNGEE. The CDR3 bases are TGTGCCAGCAGCGTATCCGGGACAGGTTCCTACGAGCAGTACTTC. Amino acids: CASSVSGTGSYEQYF.

The chain combines TRBV5-1 with TRBJ2-5; the match to TRBD2 covers 9 bases. The CDR3 is 16 amino acids. With V trimmed by 0 bases and J by 2 bases, 5 bases remained unmatched. Per the germline V gene, CDR1 is SGHRS and CDR2 is YFSETQ. CDR3 region: CASSLVGTSQQETQYF. As DNA, the CDR3 is TGCGCCAGCAGCTTGGTAGGGACTAGCCAGCAAGAGACCCAGTACTTC.

The V and J genes are TRBV4-1 and TRBJ1-2; D perhaps matches TRBD1 (6 bases). This CDR3 comprises 14 residues. V shed 4 bases and J shed 4 bases, with 13 bases lying between them. Germline-derived CDR1 and CDR2 are MGHRA and YSYEKL. In DNA form, the CDR3 reads TGCGCCAGCAGCCCCCGACAGGCCGGCTATGGCTACACCTTC. Its translation is CASSPRQAGYGYTF.

The chain has TRBV30 and TRBJ2-1; 10 bases map to TRBD1. The CDR3 extends over 13 amino acids. The germline V gene has CDR1 GTSNPN and CDR2 SVGIG (reference sequence). J was trimmed by 13 bases and V by 1 base; bases with no gene match: 7. The CDR3: CAWSARTGGSQFF. As DNA, the CDR3 is TGTGCCTGGAGTGCGCGGACAGGGGGGTCTCAGTTCTTC.

This chain links TRBV5-4 with TRBJ2-2; the match to TRBD2 covers 12 bases. The length of the CDR3 is 18 residues. Germline V gives CDR1 SGHNT, CDR2 YYREEE (reference sequence). Germline trimming cut 3 bases from V and 0 bases from J; bases unmatched to any gene: 6. CDR3 nucleotide sequence: TGTGCCAGCAGCTCCGGACTAGCGGGGACCACGAACACCGGGGAGCTGTTTTTT. It specifies CASSSGLAGTTNTGELFF.

The chain recombines TRBV5-1 with TRBJ1-4; 9 bases agree with TRBD1. CDR3 length: 15 residues. V shed 2 bases, J shed 6 bases, and the junction held 5 bases outside the gene matches. Germline V gives CDR1 SGHRS, CDR2 YFSETQ. The CDR3 DNA is TGCGCCAGCAGCTTCCGGACAGGGGTGGATGAAAAACTGTTTTTT. Protein product: CASSFRTGVDEKLFF.

This clone was found once. This chain joins TRBV7-9 and TRBJ2-7; D remains ambiguous. The CDR3 is 11 residues long. Trimming removed 2 bases at V and 4 bases at J, with 3 bases between. Germline V CDR1 and CDR2: SEHNR, FQNEAQ (reference sequence). The CDR3 here is CASSLTYEQYF. CDR3 nucleotide sequence: TGTGCCAGCAGCTTAACATACGAGCAGTACTTC.

The chain couples TRBV3-1 (or the pseudogene TRBV3-2) to TRBJ2-7, with 11 bases aligning to TRBD2. Germline-derived CDR1 and CDR2 are LGHDT and YNNKEL (reference sequence). V lost 1 base and J lost 2; bases outside the gene matches: 4. This CDR3 is built from 16 residues. Here the CDR3 reads CASSQGLAGRTYEQYF. The CDR3 DNA reads TGTGCCAGCAGCCAAGGACTAGCGGGGAGAACCTACGAGCAGTACTTC.

This sequence joins TRBV5-1 and TRBJ1-2; the match to TRBD1 covers 7 bases. The CDR3 is made up of 15 amino acids. Germline V gene data show CDR1 as SGHRS and CDR2 as YFSETQ. V shed 2 bases, J shed 2 bases, and the junction held 6 bases outside the gene matches. The CDR3 region is CASSLGGVANYGYTF. The CDR3 DNA reads TGCGCCAGCAGCTTAGGGGGCGTCGCCAACTATGGCTACACCTTC.

CDR3 region: CASSPRTTPYEQYF. CDR3 coding DNA: TGTGCCAGCAGTCCTAGGACTACCCCCTACGAGCAGTACTTC. The chain combines TRBV28 with TRBJ2-7; a weak D match, TRBD2 (6 bases). Germline V gives CDR1 MDHEN, CDR2 SYDVKM. This CDR3 has 14 residues. V was pared by 5 bases and J by 2 bases, with 13 bases between.

The gene calls are TRBV5-4 and TRBJ2-7, with 7 bases that match TRBD1. The CDR3 is made up of 14 amino acids. Looked up from germline, CDR1 is SGHNT and CDR2 is YYREEE (reference sequence). V trimming: 3 bases; J trimming: 3 bases; junction bases outside the gene matches: 6. Here the CDR3 DNA reads TGTGCCAGCAGCTCCACAGGGGCCGTCTACGAGCAGTACTTC. Translated: CASSSTGAVYEQYF.